Sequencing of this TCR beta chain was carried out in a study of T cell repertoires in cytomegalovirus infection. Across the whole study: Alongside well-studied HLA-B-restricted CMV epitopes, recently identified HLA-C-restricted CMV epitopes were also used. Study observations and caveats: HLA-C-restricted, CMV-specific TCR beta clonotypes were dominant ex vivo.

As for this clonotype: Its antigen is still unknown.

TCRdb fed the reads into MiXCR, producing one record per CDR3 protein. The sample consists of 340,000 or so distinct CDR3 sequences, roughly 25% of them appearing once. CDR1 DFQATT and CDR2 SNEGSKA come from the germline V gene (reference sequence). The CDR3 has 12 amino acids. Between the trimmed V and J ends, which lost 2 bases and 6 bases, there was a span of 10 bases. Sequenced material: cultured PBMCs, taken from culture after CMV antigen stimulation. This clonotype was obtained from a human donor in good health (CMV status not recorded). Some clones in this sample may be carry-over from other donors' samples. The chain joins TRBV20-1 to TRBJ1-2; D gene ambiguous. CDR3 in amino acids: CSARRGLDGYTF. CDR3 DNA sequence: TGCAGTGCTAGACGTGGTCTAGATGGCTACACCTTC.